The entry below describes one T cell receptor beta chain. No antigen is known for it. Produced via immunoSEQ multiplex PCR; TCRdb's table is partial and in-frame only. Of fewer than 120,000 clones in the sample, roughly nine tenths are singletons; the top ten hold around 1.5%. These data originate in a study of T cell responses to AZD1222 COVID-19 vaccine. Study details: Both about-4-week and about-12-week second-dose recipients were combined.

Whole-study findings and limits: The sample set comprised mostly white British donors with more females, and clonal diversity was possibly underestimated. Two doses of AZD1222 preceded a rise in Spike-specific TCR breadth and depth.

The material sequenced was peripheral blood, taken on day 0 of AZD1222 vaccination. This receptor was taken from an adult in good health.

Written as DNA, the CDR3 is TGTGCCAGCAGCACTCGGAACGAAGAGACCCAGTACTTC. It yields the protein CASSTRNEETQYF. V gene TRBV5-8 combines with J gene TRBJ2-5, with D hard to call. Per germline, CDR1 SGHTS and CDR2 YDEGEE. Trimming cost V 4 bases and J 3 bases, with 10 bases left between them. The CDR3 is 13 residues long.